This is a list of T cell receptor beta chains from one sample in a study of CD8 T cells in Susac syndrome. From the immunoSEQ multiplex PCR reads, TCRdb called clonotypes with MiXCR, one entry per CDR3 protein. The sample holds around 230,000 distinct CDR3 sequences, about 96% seen once. Material: CD4+ T cells from PBMCs. These receptors were collected from a human donor with Susac syndrome. Each CDR3 is given with its conserved first and last residue. A D gene is named only where the DNA matches it firmly. Only some rows state a clone size, as once, few, many or a class for expanded clones.

v_call	d_call	j_call	cdr3_length	clone_size	cdr3_nt	cdr3_aa
TRBV29-1	.	TRBJ1-4	17	.	TGCAGCGTTGCCCATGGGGGGGGCTTCGGGACTAATGAAAAACTGTTTTTT	CSVAHGGGFGTNEKLFF
TRBV29-1	.	TRBJ2-2	13	.	TGCAGCGTTGATCGGGCGAACACCGGGGAGCTGTTTTTT	CSVDRANTGELFF
TRBV29-1	TRBD1	TRBJ1-1	12	.	TGCAGCGCGGACAGGGGAAACACTGAAGCTTTCTTT	CSADRGNTEAFF
TRBV9	TRBD1	TRBJ2-7	14	.	TGTGCCAGCAGCCGGGACAGGGTGCCCTACGAGCAGTACTTC	CASSRDRVPYEQYF
TRBV28	.	TRBJ2-2	13	.	TGTGCCAGCAGTTCTCCACTCACCGGGGAGCTGTTTTTT	CASSSPLTGELFF
TRBV6-1	TRBD2	TRBJ2-7	20	.	TGTGCCAGCAGTCCACACCTACTGGAACTAGCGGGCCAAAGATCCTACGAGCAGTACTTC	CASSPHLLELAGQRSYEQYF
TRBV7-7	TRBD2	TRBJ2-1	15	few	TGTGCTAGCAGCTTGGGGACTAGCGGGAACAATGAGCAGTTCTTC	CASSLGTSGNNEQFF
TRBV20-1	TRBD2	TRBJ2-2	14	.	TGCAGTGCTTGGCGTAGCGGGAGTACCGGGGAGCTGTTTTTT	CSAWRSGSTGELFF
TRBV29-1	.	TRBJ2-5	12	.	TGCAGCGTTGTTCCGCGGCAAGAGACCCAGTACTTC	CSVVPRQETQYF
TRBV29-1	.	TRBJ2-5	13	.	TGCAGCGGCCAGAGACAGCTGGGGGAGACCCAGTACTTC	CSGQRQLGETQYF
TRBV7-9	.	TRBJ1-1	14	.	TGTGCCAGCGGAGTCTCGGGGGCGAACACTGAAGCTTTCTTT	CASGVSGANTEAFF
TRBV20-1	TRBD1	TRBJ1-2	12	.	TGCAGTGCTAGGACAACAGGGGTTGGCTACACCTTC	CSARTTGVGYTF
TRBV25-1	.	TRBJ2-5	14	.	TGTGCCAGCAGCGAGGTCGGGGGCCTGGAGACCCAGTACTTC	CASSEVGGLETQYF
TRBV12-3/TRBV12-4	.	TRBJ2-5	16	.	TGTGCCAGCAGTTTTATCCGGGCCTATACAAAAGAGACCCAGTACTTC	CASSFIRAYTKETQYF
TRBV10-3	TRBD2	TRBJ2-7	15	once	TGTGCCATCAGTGAGTCGTTGTTAGCGGGCTACGAGCAGTACTTC	CAISESLLAGYEQYF
TRBV29-1	.	TRBJ1-1	17	.	TGCAGCGTTGAAGATAATAGGGGTTGGGTCCCGGACACTGAAGCTTTCTTT	CSVEDNRGWVPDTEAFF
TRBV7-3	.	TRBJ2-3	14	.	TGTGCCAGCAGTCCCGGAGCGAGCACAGATACGCAGTATTTT	CASSPGASTDTQYF
TRBV30	.	TRBJ1-5	13	.	TGTGCCTGGAGTGTAACAGGACGTCAGCCCCAGCATTTT	CAWSVTGRQPQHF
TRBV27	.	TRBJ2-1	13	.	TGTGCCAGCGGGAGACTATTGGCGGATGAGCAGTTCTTC	CASGRLLADEQFF
TRBV5-1	TRBD2	TRBJ2-3	16	.	TGCGCCAGCAGCTTTACAGCGGGAGTCGACACAGATACGCAGTATTTT	CASSFTAGVDTDTQYF
TRBV5-6	TRBD1	TRBJ2-7	15	.	TGTGCCAGCAGCCGGGACAGATTTTTCTCCTACGAGCAGTACTTC	CASSRDRFFSYEQYF
TRBV2	TRBD2	TRBJ2-3	15	.	TGTGCCAGCAGGAGGACTAGCGTGGGCACAGATACGCAGTATTTT	CASRRTSVGTDTQYF
TRBV29-1	TRBD1	TRBJ1-1	14	.	TGCAGCGTTCGGACAGGACAAGCGAACACTGAAGCTTTCTTT	CSVRTGQANTEAFF
TRBV11-2	.	TRBJ2-6	15	.	TGTGCCAGCAGCTTACGACTCTCTGGGGCCAACGTCCTGACTTTC	CASSLRLSGANVLTF
TRBV28	.	TRBJ1-1	14	.	TGTGCCAGCAGAACCGGGACACTGAACACTGAAGCTTTCTTT	CASRTGTLNTEAFF
TRBV9	TRBD2	TRBJ2-7	16	.	TGTGCCAGCAGCGTGTCTGGGGCTAGCGGGGCATACGAGCAGTACTTC	CASSVSGASGAYEQYF
TRBV30	TRBD2	TRBJ2-1	12	.	TGTTGGGTCAGGACTAGCGGGAATGAGCAGTTCTTC	CWVRTSGNEQFF
TRBV20-1	TRBD2	TRBJ2-1	15	.	TGCAGTGCTATCTGGCGCGGGAGAGGACCCAATGAGCAGTTCTTC	CSAIWRGRGPNEQFF
TRBV5-1	TRBD1	TRBJ2-5	16	.	TGCGCCAGCAGCAGGGGGACAGGGGGCTCTGTAGAGACCCAGTACTTC	CASSRGTGGSVETQYF
TRBV20-1	.	TRBJ2-7	11	.	TGCAGTGCTAGCGCGGGGTGGGAGCAGTACTTC	CSASAGWEQYF
TRBV29-1	.	TRBJ1-4	13	.	TGCAGCGGCAGGGGTGGGAAGAATGAAAAACTGTTTTTT	CSGRGGKNEKLFF
TRBV12-3/TRBV12-4	TRBD1	TRBJ2-1	13	.	TGTGCCAGCAGTTGGGGACAGGTCCATGAGCAGTTCTTC	CASSWGQVHEQFF
TRBV5-1	.	TRBJ2-1	12	.	TGCGCCAGCAGCTTGGACCAGATTAAGCAGTTCTTC	CASSLDQIKQFF
TRBV10-3	.	TRBJ1-2	13	.	TGTGCCATCAGTGAGGGACAGAATTATGGCTACACCTTC	CAISEGQNYGYTF
TRBV20-1	.	TRBJ1-5	15	.	TGCAGTACCGGAATCGGGGGTTCAAGCAATCAGCCCCAGCATTTT	CSTGIGGSSNQPQHF
TRBV30	.	TRBJ2-7	14	.	TGTGCCTGGGGGGCGGGGCGGCCGCCCTACGAGCAGTACTTC	CAWGAGRPPYEQYF